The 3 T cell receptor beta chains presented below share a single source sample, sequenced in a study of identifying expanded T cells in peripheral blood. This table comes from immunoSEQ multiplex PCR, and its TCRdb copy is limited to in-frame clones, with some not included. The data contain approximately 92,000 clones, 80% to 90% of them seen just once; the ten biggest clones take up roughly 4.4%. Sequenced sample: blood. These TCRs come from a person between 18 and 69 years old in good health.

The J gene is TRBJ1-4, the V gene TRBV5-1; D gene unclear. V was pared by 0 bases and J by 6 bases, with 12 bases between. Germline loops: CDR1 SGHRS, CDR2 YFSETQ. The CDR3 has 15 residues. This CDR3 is CASSLGDRNDEKLFF. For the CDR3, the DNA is TGCGCCAGCAGCTTGGGGGATCGGAACGATGAAAAACTGTTTTTT.

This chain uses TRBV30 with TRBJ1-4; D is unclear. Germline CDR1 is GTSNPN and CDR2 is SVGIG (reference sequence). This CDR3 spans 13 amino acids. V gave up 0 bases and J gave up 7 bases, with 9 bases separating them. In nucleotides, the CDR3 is TGTGCCTGGAGTGTGAATCGAGGTGAAAAACTGTTTTTT. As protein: CAWSVNRGEKLFF.

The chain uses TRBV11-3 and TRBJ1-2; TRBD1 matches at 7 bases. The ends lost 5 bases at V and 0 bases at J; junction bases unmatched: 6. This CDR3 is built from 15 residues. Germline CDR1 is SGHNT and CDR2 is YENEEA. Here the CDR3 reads CASSPGDSTNYGYTF. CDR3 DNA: TGTGCCAGCAGCCCTGGGGACAGCACTAACTATGGCTACACCTTC.